This TCR beta chain originates from a study of blood T cell repertoires in COVID-19. Turning to the study itself: Both acute and convalescent COVID-19 samples were obtained from the United States, Italy and Spain. PBMCs, B-cell-depleted T cells, or T cells provided the cDNA or gDNA that made up the material.

As processed by the authors: By means of reference gene primer amplification, nucleated cell counts were estimated. Sequencing was performed with immunoSEQ multiplex PCR; in TCRdb, only in-frame clones are kept and a portion is missing. V and J calls plus clone size are reproduced from that table; the DNA served to infer D and trimming. This repertoire shows over 120,000 clones, around 78% found once; its top ten account for less than 2%. Material: peripheral blood. This TCR came from a woman in her sixties or seventies with acute or convalescent COVID-19.

The CDR3 sequence is CASRGQGGTEAFF. The CDR3 nucleotides read TGTGCCAGCAGGGGACAGGGTGGCACTGAAGCTTTCTTT. The chain carries TRBV12-3 or TRBV12-4 and TRBJ1-1; 9 bases line up with TRBD1. The CDR3 sequence is 13 residues long. Losses at the gene ends were 6 bases for V and 4 bases for J; bases not matched to a gene: 3.